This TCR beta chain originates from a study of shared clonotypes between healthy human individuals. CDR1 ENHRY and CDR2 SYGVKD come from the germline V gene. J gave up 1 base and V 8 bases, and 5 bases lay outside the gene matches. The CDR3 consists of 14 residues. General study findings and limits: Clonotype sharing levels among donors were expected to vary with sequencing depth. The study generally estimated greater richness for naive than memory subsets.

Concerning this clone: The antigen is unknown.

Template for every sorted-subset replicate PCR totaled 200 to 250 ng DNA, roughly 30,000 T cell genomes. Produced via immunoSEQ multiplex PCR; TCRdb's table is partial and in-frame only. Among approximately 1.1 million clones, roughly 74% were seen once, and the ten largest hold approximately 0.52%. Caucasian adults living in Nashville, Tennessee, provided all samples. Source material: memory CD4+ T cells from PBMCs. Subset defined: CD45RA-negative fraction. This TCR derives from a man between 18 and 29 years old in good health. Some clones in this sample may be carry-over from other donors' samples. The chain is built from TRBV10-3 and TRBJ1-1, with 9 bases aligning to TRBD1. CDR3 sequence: CAIRQGVGNTEAFF. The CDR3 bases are TGTGCCATCCGACAGGGGGTGGGGAACACTGAAGCTTTCTTT.